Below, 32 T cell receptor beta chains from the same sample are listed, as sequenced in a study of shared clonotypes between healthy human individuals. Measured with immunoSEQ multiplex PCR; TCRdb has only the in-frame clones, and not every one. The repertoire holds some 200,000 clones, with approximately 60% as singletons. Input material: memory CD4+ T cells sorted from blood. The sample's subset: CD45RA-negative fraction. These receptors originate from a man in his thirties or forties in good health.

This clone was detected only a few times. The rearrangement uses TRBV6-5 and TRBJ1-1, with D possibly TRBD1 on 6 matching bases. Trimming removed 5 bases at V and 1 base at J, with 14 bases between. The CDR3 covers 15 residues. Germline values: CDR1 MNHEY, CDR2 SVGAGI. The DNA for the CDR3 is TGTGCCAGCAGTAATCGGCACAGGGCGAACACTGAAGCTTTCTTT. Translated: CASSNRHRANTEAFF.

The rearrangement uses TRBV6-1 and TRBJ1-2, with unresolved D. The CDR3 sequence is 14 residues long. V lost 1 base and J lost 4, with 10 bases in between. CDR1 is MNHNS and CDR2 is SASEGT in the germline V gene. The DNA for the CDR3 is TGTGCCAGCAGTGAAGGAGGCGACCCCTATGGCTACACCTTC. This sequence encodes CASSEGGDPYGYTF.

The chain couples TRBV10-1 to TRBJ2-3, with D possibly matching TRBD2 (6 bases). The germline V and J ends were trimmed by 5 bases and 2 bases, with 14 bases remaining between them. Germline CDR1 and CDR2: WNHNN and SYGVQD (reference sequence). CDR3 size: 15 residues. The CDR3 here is CASSRSGPYTDTQYF. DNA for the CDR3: TGCGCCAGCAGTCGGAGCGGGCCTTACACAGATACGCAGTATTTT.

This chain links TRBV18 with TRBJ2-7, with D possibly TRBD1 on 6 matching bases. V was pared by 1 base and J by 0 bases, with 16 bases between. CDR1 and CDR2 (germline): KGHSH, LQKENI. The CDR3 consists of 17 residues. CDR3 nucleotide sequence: TGTGCCAGCTCACCACTGGTAACAGGGACCTACTCCTACGAGCAGTACTTC. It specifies CASSPLVTGTYSYEQYF.

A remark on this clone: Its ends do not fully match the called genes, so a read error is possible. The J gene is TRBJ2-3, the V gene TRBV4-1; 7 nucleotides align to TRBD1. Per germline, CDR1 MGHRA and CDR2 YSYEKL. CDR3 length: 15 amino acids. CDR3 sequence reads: CASSQERTGTDTQYF. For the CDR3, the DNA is TGCGCCAGCAGCCAAGAACGGACAGGCACCGATACGCAGTATTTT.

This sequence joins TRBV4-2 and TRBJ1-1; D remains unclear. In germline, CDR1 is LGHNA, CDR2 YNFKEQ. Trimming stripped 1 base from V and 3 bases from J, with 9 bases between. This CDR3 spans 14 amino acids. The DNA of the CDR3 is TGTGCCAGCAGCCAAGCGCAGTGGGACACTGAAGCTTTCTTT. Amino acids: CASSQAQWDTEAFF.

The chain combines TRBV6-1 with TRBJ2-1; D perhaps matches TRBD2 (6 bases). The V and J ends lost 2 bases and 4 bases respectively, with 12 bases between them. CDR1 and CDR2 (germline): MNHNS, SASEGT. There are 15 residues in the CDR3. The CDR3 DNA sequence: TGTGCCAGCAGTGAAAGTGGGGGGTATTACAATGAGCAGTTCTTC. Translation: CASSESGGYYNEQFF.

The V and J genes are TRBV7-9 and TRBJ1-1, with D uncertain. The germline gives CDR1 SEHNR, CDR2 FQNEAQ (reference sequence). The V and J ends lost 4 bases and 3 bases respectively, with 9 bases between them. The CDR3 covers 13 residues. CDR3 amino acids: CASSSDGDTEAFF. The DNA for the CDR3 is TGTGCCAGCAGCTCCGATGGGGACACTGAAGCTTTCTTT.

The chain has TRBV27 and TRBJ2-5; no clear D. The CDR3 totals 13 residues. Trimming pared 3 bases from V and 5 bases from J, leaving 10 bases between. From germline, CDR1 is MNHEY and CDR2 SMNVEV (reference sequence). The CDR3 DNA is TGTGCCAGCAGTTTGAAAGGGTGGGAGACCCAGTACTTC. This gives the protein CASSLKGWETQYF.

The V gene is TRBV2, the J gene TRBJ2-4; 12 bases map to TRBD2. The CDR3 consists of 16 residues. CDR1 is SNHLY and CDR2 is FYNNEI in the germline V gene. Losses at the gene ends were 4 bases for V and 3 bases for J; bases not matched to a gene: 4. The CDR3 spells CASSGTSGKVKNIQYF. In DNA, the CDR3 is TGTGCCAGCAGTGGGACTAGCGGGAAGGTCAAAAACATTCAGTACTTC.

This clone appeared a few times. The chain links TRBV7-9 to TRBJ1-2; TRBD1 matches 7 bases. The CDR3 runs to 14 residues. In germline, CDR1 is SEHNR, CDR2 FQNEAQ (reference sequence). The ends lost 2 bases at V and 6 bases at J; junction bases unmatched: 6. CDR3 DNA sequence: TGTGCCAGCAGCTTACCTAGACAGGGACATGGCTACACCTTC. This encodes CASSLPRQGHGYTF.

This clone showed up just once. The CDR3 bases are TGTGCCAGCTCACCGTGGCCGGTATGGGTCCCCGGGGAAAAACTGTTTTTT. It codes for CASSPWPVWVPGEKLFF. The rearrangement uses TRBV18 and TRBJ1-4; D is ambiguous. The CDR3 length is 17 residues. Per the germline V gene, CDR1 is KGHSH and CDR2 is LQKENI. Between the trimmed V and J ends, which lost 3 bases and 8 bases, there was a span of 22 bases.

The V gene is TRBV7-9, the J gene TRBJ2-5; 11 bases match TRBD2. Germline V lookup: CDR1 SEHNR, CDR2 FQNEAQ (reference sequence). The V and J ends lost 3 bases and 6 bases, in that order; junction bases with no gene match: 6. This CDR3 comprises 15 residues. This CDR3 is CASSFRLAGGQTQYF. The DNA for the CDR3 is TGTGCCAGCAGCTTTCGTCTAGCGGGAGGTCAGACCCAGTACTTC.

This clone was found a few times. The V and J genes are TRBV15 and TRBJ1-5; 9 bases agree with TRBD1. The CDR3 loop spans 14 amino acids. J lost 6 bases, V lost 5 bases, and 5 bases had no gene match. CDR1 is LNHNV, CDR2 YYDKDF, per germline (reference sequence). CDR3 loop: CATSVTGGSQPQHF. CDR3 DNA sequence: TGTGCCACCAGCGTTACAGGGGGCAGTCAGCCCCAGCATTTT.

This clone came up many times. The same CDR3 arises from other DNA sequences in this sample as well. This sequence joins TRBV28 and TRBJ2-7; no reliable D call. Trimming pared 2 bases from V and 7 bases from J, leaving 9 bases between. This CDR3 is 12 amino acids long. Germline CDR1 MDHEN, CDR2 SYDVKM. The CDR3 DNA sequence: TGTGCCAGCAGTTTAACGTCTTCGGAGCAGTACTTC. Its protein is CASSLTSSEQYF.

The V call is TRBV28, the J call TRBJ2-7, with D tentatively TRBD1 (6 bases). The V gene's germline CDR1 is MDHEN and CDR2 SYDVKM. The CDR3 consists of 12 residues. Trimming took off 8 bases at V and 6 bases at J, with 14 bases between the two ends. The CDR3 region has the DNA TGTGCCAGCCCTGATTCCAGGGGCGAGCAGTACTTC. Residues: CASPDSRGEQYF.

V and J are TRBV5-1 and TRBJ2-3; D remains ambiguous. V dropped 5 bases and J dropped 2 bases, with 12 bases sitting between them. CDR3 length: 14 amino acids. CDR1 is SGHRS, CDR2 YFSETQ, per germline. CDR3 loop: CASSLSDNTDTQYF. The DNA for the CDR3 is TGCGCCAGCAGTCTTTCAGATAACACAGATACGCAGTATTTT.

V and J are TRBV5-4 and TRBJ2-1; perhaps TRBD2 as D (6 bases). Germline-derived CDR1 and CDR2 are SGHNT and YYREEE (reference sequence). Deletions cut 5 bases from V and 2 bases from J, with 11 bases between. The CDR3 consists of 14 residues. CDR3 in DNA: TGTGCCAGCAGTCATCGGGAGACCTACAATGAGCAGTTCTTC. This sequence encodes CASSHRETYNEQFF.

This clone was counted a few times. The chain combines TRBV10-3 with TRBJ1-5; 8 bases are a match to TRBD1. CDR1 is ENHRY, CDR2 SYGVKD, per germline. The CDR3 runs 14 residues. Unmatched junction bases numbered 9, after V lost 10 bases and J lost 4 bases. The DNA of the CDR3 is TGTGCCAGTTCCCAGGGGGCCCTTAATCAGCCCCAGCATTTT. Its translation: CASSQGALNQPQHF.

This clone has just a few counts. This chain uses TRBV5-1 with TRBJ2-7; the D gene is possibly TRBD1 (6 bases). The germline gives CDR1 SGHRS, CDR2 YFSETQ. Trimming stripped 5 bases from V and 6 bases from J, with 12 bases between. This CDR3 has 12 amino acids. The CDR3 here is CASRQGLREQYF. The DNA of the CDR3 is TGCGCCAGCAGACAGGGTCTCCGCGAGCAGTACTTC.

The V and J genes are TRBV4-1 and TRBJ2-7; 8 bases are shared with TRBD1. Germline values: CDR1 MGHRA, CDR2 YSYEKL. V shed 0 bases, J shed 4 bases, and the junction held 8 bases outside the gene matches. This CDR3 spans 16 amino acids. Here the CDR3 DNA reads TGCGCCAGCAGCCAAGAGAAAGGAAGGGACAGGTACGAGCAGTACTTC. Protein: CASSQEKGRDRYEQYF.

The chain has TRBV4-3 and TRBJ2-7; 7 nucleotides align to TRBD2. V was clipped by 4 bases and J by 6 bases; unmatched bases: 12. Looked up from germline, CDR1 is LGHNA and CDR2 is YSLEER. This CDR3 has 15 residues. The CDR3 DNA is TGCGCCAGCAGCCGTCAGAGCGGGATCCGTCTCGAGCAGTACTTC. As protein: CASSRQSGIRLEQYF.

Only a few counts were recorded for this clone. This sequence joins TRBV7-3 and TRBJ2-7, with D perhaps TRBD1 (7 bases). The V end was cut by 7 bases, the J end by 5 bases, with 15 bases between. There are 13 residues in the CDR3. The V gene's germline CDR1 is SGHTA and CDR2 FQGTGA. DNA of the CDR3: TGTGCCAGCACCCCAGGGGGGCGGCACGAGCAGTACTTC. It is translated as CASTPGGRHEQYF.

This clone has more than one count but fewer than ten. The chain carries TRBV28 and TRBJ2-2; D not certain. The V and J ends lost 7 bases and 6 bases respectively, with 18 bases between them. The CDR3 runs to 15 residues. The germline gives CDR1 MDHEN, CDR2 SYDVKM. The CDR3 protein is CASIGVGLVSGELFF. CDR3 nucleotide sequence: TGTGCCAGCATAGGCGTGGGATTAGTCTCCGGGGAGCTGTTTTTT.

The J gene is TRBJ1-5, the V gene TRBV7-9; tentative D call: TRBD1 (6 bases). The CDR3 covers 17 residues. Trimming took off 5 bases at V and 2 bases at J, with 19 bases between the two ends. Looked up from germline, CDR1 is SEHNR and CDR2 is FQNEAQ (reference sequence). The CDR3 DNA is TGTGCCAGCAGCCCCGGACAGTATCATGGCCGCAATCAGCCCCAGCATTTT. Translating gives CASSPGQYHGRNQPQHF. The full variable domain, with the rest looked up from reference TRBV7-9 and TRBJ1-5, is DTGVSQNPRHKITKRGQNVTFRCDPISEHNRLYWYRQTLGQGPEFLTYFQNEAQLEKSRLLSDRFSAERPKGSFSTLEIQRTEQGDSAMYLCASSPGQYHGRNQPQHFGDGTRLSIL.

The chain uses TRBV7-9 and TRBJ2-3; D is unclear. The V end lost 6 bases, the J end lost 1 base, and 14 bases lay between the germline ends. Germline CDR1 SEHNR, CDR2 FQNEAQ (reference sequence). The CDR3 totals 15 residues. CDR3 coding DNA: TGTGCCAGCAGTACCTCCGGGCAGGGCACAGATACGCAGTATTTT. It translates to CASSTSGQGTDTQYF. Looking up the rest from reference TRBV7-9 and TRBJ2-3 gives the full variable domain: DTGVSQNPRHKITKRGQNVTFRCDPISEHNRLYWYRQTLGQGPEFLTYFQNEAQLEKSRLLSDRFSAERPKGSFSTLEIQRTEQGDSAMYLCASSTSGQGTDTQYFGPGTRLTVL.

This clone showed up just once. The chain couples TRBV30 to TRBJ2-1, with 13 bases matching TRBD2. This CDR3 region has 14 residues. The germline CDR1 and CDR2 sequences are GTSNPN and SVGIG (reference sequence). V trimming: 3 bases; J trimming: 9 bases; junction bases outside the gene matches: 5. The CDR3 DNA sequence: TGTGCCTGGAGCTGGACTAGCGGGGGTATTGAGCAGTTCTTC. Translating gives CAWSWTSGGIEQFF.

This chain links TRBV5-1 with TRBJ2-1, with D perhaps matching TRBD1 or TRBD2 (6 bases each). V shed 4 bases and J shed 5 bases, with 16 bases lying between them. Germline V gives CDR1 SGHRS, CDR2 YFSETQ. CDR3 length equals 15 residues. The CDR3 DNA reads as TGCGCCAGCAGCCTTGGAGCCGGGGGCCACAATGAGCAGTTCTTC. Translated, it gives CASSLGAGGHNEQFF.

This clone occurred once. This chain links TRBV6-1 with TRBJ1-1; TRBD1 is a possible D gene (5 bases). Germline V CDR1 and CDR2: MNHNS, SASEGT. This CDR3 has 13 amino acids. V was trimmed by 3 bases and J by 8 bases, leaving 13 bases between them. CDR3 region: CASSDRGLKEAFF. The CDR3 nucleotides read TGTGCCAGCAGTGATCGGGGGTTAAAGGAAGCTTTCTTT.

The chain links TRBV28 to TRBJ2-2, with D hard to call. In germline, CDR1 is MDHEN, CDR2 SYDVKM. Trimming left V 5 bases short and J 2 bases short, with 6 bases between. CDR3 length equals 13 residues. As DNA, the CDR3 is TGTGCCAGCAGTCTTTTTAACACCGGGGAGCTGTTTTTT. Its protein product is CASSLFNTGELFF.

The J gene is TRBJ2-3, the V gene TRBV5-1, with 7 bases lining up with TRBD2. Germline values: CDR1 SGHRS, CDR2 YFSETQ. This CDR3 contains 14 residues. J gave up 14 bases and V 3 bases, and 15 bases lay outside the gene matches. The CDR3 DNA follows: TGCGCCAGCAGCTCCGACAGCGGGATGTCTATAAGGTATTTT. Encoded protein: CASSSDSGMSIRYF.

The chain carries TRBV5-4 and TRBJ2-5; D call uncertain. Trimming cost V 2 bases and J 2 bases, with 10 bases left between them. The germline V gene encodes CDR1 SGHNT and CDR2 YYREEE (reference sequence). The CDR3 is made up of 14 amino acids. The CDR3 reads CASSFKTLQETQYF. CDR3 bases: TGTGCCAGCAGCTTCAAGACACTACAAGAGACCCAGTACTTC.